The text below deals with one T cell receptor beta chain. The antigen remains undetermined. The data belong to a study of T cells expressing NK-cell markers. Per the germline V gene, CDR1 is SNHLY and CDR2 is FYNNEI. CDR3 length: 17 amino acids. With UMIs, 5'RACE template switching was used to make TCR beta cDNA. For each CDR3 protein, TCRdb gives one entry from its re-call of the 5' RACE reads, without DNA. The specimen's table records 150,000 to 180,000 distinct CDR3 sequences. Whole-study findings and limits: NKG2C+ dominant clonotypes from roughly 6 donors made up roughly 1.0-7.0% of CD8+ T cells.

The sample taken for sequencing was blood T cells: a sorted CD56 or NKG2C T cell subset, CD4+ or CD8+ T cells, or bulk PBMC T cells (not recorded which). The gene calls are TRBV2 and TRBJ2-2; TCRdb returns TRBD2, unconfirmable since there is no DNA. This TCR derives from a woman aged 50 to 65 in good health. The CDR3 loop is CASTDLGLAGNTGELFF.